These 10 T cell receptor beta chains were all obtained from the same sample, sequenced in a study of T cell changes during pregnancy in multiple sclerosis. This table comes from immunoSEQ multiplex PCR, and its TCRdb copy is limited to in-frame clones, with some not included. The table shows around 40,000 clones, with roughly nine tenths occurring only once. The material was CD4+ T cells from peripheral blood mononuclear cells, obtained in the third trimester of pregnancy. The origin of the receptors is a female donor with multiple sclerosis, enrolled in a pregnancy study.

CDR3 region: CASSEGAGGRPDTQYF. CDR3 nucleotide sequence: TGTGCCAGCAGTGAAGGAGCGGGAGGGCGGCCAGATACGCAGTATTTT. V gene TRBV6-1 combines with J gene TRBJ2-3, with 10 bases lining up with TRBD2. Germline assignment: CDR1 MNHNS and CDR2 SASEGT. V trimming: 1 base; J trimming: 4 bases; junction bases outside the gene matches: 5. This CDR3 has 16 residues.

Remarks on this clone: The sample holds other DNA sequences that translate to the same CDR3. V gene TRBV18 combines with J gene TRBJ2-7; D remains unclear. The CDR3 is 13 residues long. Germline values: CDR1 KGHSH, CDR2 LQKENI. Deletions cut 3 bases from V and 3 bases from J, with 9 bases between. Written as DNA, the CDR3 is TGTGCCAGCTCACCCCCCCCGGGCTACGAGCAGTACTTC. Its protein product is CASSPPPGYEQYF. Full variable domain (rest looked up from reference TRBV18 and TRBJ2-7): NAGVMQNPRHLVRRRGQEARLRCSPMKGHSHVYWYRQLPEEGLKFMVYLQKENIIDESGMPKERFSAEFPKEGPSILRIQQVVRGDSAAYFCASSPPPGYEQYFGPGTRLTVT.

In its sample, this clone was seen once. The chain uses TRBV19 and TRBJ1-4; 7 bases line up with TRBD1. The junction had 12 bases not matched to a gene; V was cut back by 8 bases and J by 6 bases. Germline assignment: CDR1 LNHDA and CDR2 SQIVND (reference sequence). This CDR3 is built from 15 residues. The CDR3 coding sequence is TGTGCCAGTTCACCCCCGGGACAGTGGCATGAAAAACTGTTTTTT. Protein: CASSPPGQWHEKLFF.

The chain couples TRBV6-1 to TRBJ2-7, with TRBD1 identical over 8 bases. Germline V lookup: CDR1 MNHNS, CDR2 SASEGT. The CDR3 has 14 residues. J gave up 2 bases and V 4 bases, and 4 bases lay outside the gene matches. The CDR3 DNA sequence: TGTGCCAGCAGTGCCCGACAGGGGACCTACGAGCAGTACTTC. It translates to CASSARQGTYEQYF.

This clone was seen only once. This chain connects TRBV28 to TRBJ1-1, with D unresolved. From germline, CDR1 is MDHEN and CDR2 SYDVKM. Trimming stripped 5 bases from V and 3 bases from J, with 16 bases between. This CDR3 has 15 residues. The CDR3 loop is CASSPIGTGDTEAFF. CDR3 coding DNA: TGTGCCAGCAGTCCAATAGGCACCGGGGACACTGAAGCTTTCTTT.

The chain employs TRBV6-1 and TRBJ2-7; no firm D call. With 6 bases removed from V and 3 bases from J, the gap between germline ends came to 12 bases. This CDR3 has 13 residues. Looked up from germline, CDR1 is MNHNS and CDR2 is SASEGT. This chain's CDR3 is CASRYGRHYEQYF. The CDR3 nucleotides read TGTGCCAGCAGATATGGCAGGCACTACGAGCAGTACTTC.

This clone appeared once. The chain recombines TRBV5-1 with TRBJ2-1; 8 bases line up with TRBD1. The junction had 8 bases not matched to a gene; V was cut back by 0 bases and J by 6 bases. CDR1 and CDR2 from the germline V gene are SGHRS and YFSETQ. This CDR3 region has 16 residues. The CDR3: CASSLGAGGLGNEQFF. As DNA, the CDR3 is TGCGCCAGCAGCTTGGGAGCAGGGGGCTTAGGCAATGAGCAGTTCTTC. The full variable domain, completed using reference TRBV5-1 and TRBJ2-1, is KAGVTQTPRYLIKTRGQQVTLSCSPISGHRSVSWYQQTPGQGLQFLFEYFSETQRNKGNFPGRFSGRQFSNSRSEMNVSTLELGDSALYLCASSLGAGGLGNEQFFGPGTRLTVL.

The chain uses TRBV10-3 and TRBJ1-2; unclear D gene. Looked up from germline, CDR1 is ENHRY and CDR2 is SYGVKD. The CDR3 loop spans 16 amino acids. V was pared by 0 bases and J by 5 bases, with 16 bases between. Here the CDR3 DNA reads TGTGCCATCAGTGAGTCCGCAGGCAAGATTTCTTATGGCTACACCTTC. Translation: CAISESAGKISYGYTF.

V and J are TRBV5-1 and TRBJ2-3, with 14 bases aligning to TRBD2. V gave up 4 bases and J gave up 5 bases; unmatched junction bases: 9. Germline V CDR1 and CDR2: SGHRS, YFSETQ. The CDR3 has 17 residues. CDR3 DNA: TGCGCCAGCAGCCAAGGGACTAGCGGGAGCGGAATAGATACGCAGTATTTT. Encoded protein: CASSQGTSGSGIDTQYF. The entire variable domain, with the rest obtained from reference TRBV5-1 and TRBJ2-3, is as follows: KAGVTQTPRYLIKTRGQQVTLSCSPISGHRSVSWYQQTPGQGLQFLFEYFSETQRNKGNFPGRFSGRQFSNSRSEMNVSTLELGDSALYLCASSQGTSGSGIDTQYFGPGTRLTVL.

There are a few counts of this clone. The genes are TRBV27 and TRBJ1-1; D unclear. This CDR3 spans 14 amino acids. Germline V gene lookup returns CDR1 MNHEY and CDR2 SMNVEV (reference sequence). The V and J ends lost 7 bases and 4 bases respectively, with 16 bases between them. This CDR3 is CASTPRPEGTEAFF. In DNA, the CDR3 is TGTGCCAGCACCCCCAGACCGGAGGGCACTGAAGCTTTCTTT.